The clone carrying this TCR beta chain came up a few times. The CDR3 extends over 15 amino acids. The germline V gene has CDR1 MNHEY and CDR2 SVGEGT. Trimming removed 5 bases from V and 0 bases from J, with 13 bases in between. This sample stems from a study of T-cell memory formation after mild COVID-19. Each CDR3 protein gets one entry after TCRdb re-called the 5' RACE reads with MiXCR. Among under 300,000 distinct CDR3 sequences, 8% to 10% were seen once, and the ten largest hold less than 25%. The clonotype was recovered from a man younger than 30 who had mild COVID-19 (a few samples of this study predate the infection). Cell type and time point are not known. Sequencing was done on a sample of PBMCs or a T cell subset sorted from them (not recorded which). The chain employs TRBV6-2 or TRBV6-3 and TRBJ1-1, with D unresolved. The CDR3 DNA reads as TGTGCCAGCAGTGCCGGACTGTGGCTGAACACTGAAGCTTTCTTT. This gives the protein CASSAGLWLNTEAFF.